The present T cell receptor (beta chain) was sequenced within a study of sequential checkpoint blockade in melanoma. Study summary: Arm A got nivolumab then ipilimumab; arm B the reverse, 1:1. Each arm's sequence ended with maintenance nivolumab.

TCRdb's table, derived via immunoSEQ multiplex PCR, lists solely in-frame clones and lacks some. The sample yields under 45,000 clones, 80% to 90% seen once. Trimming took 8 bases from V and 1 from J; bases not matched to a gene: 8. CDR1 and CDR2 (germline): ENHRY, SYGVKD. The CDR3 runs 16 residues. Noted treatment: randomized to nivolumab then ipilimumab (arm A) or the reverse (arm B). DNA-damaging chemotherapy had not been given to any patient beforehand. From thawed PBMCs, live CD3+CD8+ cells negative for CD19 and CD56 were sorted. The material was CD8+ T cells sorted from blood (inferred from file names), obtained from a patient given nivolumab and ipilimumab in sequence. This sequence joins TRBV10-3 and TRBJ2-5; 12 bases fit TRBD2. This TCR was recovered from a human donor with melanoma. CDR3: CAIGEGLAGFQETQYF. For the CDR3, the DNA is TGTGCCATCGGGGAGGGACTAGCGGGTTTCCAAGAGACCCAGTACTTC.